Listed below are T cell receptor beta chains from one sample, sequenced in a study of blood T cell repertoires in COVID-19. Libraries were prepared by immunoSEQ multiplex PCR; TCRdb keeps only in-frame clonotypes and omits some of them. The sample includes about 360,000 clones, 80% to 90% of them seen just once. Material: peripheral blood. The source of these receptors is an older woman with COVID-19, enrolled during active disease. The CDR3 runs from the conserved cysteine through the conserved F or W. A D gene is named only where the DNA matches it firmly. A row's size may be missing; if present it is once, few, many or a size class.

TRBV4-1	TRBD2	17	-	TRBJ2-5	CASRKSGLAGREETQYF	TGCGCCAGCCGAAAAAGCGGACTAGCGGGGAGAGAAGAGACCCAGTACTTC
TRBV11-3	-	16	few	TRBJ1-1	CASSLGSQVPGSEAFF	TGTGCCAGCAGCTTAGGATCCCAGGTACCAGGATCTGAAGCTTTCTTT
TRBV11-1	-	16	-	TRBJ2-2	CASSYRWGSGTGELFF	TGTGCCAGCAGTTACCGCTGGGGCTCTGGGACCGGGGAGCTGTTTTTT
TRBV5-6	-	14	-	TRBJ1-6	CASSLVSVNSPLHF	TGTGCCAGCAGCTTGGTATCAGTAAATTCACCCCTCCACTTT
TRBV29-1	-	13	-	TRBJ2-7	CSVGKGNGDEQYF	TGCAGCGTTGGGAAGGGGAATGGGGACGAGCAGTACTTC
TRBV2	-	15	-	TRBJ2-3	CANPSGLANTDTQYF	TGTGCCAACCCATCAGGACTTGCGAACACAGATACGCAGTATTTT
TRBV19	TRBD2	16	-	TRBJ2-3	CASSIGSGGIEDTQYF	TGTGCCAGTAGTATTGGGAGCGGGGGGATCGAGGATACGCAGTATTTT
TRBV7-3	-	13	once	TRBJ1-2	CASSLNPRGGYTF	TGTGCCAGCAGCCTCAACCCCCGGGGTGGCTACACCTTC
TRBV18	TRBD1	15	-	TRBJ2-5	CASSPPTGGQETQYF	TGTGCCAGCTCACCACCGACAGGGGGCCAAGAGACCCAGTACTTC
TRBV5-1	-	13	-	TRBJ2-7	CASSYRLEDEQYF	TGCGCCAGCAGCTATCGGCTAGAGGACGAGCAGTACTTC
TRBV2	TRBD1	14	-	TRBJ2-7	CASRVGTASYEQYF	TGTGCCAGCAGGGTAGGGACAGCAAGCTACGAGCAGTACTTC
TRBV5-1	-	14	once	TRBJ2-6	CASRVVSGANVLTF	TGCGCCAGCAGGGTAGTCTCCGGGGCCAACGTCCTGACTTTC
TRBV19	TRBD2	19	-	TRBJ2-4	CASSGRVDRLALAKNIQYF	TGTGCCAGTAGTGGGCGGGTCGACAGACTAGCTCTAGCCAAAAACATTCAGTACTTC
TRBV9	-	13	medium-sized	TRBJ2-1	CASSLAGGDEQFF	TGTGCCAGCAGCTTGGCAGGAGGTGATGAGCAGTTCTTC
TRBV6-5	-	15	once	TRBJ1-4	CASSLSSGLGEKLFF	TGTGCCAGCAGTTTAAGTTCAGGGTTAGGCGAAAAACTGTTTTTT
TRBV2	-	14	few	TRBJ2-5	CASSAPLHQETQYF	TGTGCCAGCAGTGCGCCGCTACACCAAGAGACCCAGTACTTC
TRBV29-1	-	11	-	TRBJ1-3	CSVLSGNTIYF	TGCAGCGTTCTCTCTGGAAACACCATATATTTT
TRBV2	-	14	-	TRBJ1-2	CASSEEREGYGYTF	TGTGCCAGCAGTGAAGAAAGGGAGGGCTATGGCTACACCTTC
TRBV7-2	TRBD2	15	-	TRBJ2-7	CASSPGGFSSYEQYF	TGTGCCAGCAGCCCGGGGGGTTTTAGCTCCTACGAGCAGTACTTC
TRBV6-1	TRBD1	16	-	TRBJ1-2	CASSELLFGTGNGYTF	TGTGCCAGCAGTGAATTGCTATTTGGGACAGGGAATGGCTACACCTTC
TRBV18	TRBD2	16	-	TRBJ2-2	CASSPTAGGSGGELFF	TGTGCCAGCTCACCAACGGCGGGGGGATCTGGCGGGGAGCTGTTTTTT
TRBV6-4	-	20	once	TRBJ2-1	CASSTSGFIPPLGSYNEQFF	TGTGCCAGCAGTACCTCGGGTTTTATACCCCCACTAGGTTCCTACAATGAGCAGTTCTTC
TRBV2	TRBD1	16	-	TRBJ1-2	CASSTIRDRVFDGYTF	TGTGCCAGCAGTACCATCCGGGACAGGGTTTTCGATGGCTACACCTTC
TRBV5-5	TRBD1	15	-	TRBJ1-5	CASSPETGSNQPQHF	TGTGCCAGCAGCCCCGAGACAGGGAGCAATCAGCCCCAGCATTTT
TRBV14	-	16	-	TRBJ1-6	CASSQRRSSYNSPLHF	TGTGCCAGCAGCCAAAGAAGGAGCTCCTATAATTCACCCCTCCACTTT
TRBV7-9	TRBD1	15	-	TRBJ2-7	CASSTGQGEIYEQYF	TGTGCCAGCAGCACTGGACAGGGGGAGATTTACGAGCAGTACTTC
TRBV7-2	TRBD1	14	-	TRBJ2-3	CASSLDRGTDTQYF	TGTGCCAGCAGCTTGGACAGGGGCACAGATACGCAGTATTTT
TRBV19	TRBD1	14	-	TRBJ2-5	CASSMGQGRETQYF	TGTGCCAGTAGTATGGGACAGGGGAGGGAGACCCAGTACTTC
TRBV11-3	TRBD2	18	-	TRBJ2-2	CASSSLAGGKRNTGELFF	TGTGCCAGCAGCTCCCTAGCGGGGGGCAAAAGAAACACCGGGGAGCTGTTTTTT
TRBV6-5	-	14	-	TRBJ1-2	CASSYSATGYGYTF	TGTGCCAGCAGTTACTCGGCGACAGGCTATGGCTACACCTTC
TRBV4-3	-	14	-	TRBJ1-3	CASSLLPGGNTIYF	TGCGCCAGCAGCCTCCTACCTGGTGGAAACACCATATATTTT
TRBV5-1	TRBD2	15	-	TRBJ2-3	CASSFLAGGTDTQYF	TGCGCCAGCAGCTTCTTAGCGGGGGGCACAGATACGCAGTATTTT
TRBV7-8	-	14	once	TRBJ1-6	CASSLTEYNSPLHF	TGTGCCAGCAGCTTAACGGAGTATAATTCACCCCTCCACTTT
TRBV11-3	TRBD1	17	-	TRBJ2-3	CASSLDLDRGQVDTQYF	TGTGCCAGCAGCTTAGATCTGGACAGGGGGCAGGTAGATACGCAGTATTTT
TRBV9	TRBD1	17	-	TRBJ2-2	CASSPSNRGHITGELFF	TGTGCCAGCAGCCCGTCAAACAGGGGGCACATCACCGGGGAGCTGTTTTTT
TRBV5-1	TRBD2	15	-	TRBJ2-5	CASSLSLAGQETQYF	TGCGCCAGCAGCTTGAGTCTAGCGGGCCAAGAGACCCAGTACTTC
TRBV12-3/TRBV12-4	-	12	-	TRBJ1-6	CASTEGDSPLHF	TGTGCCAGCACCGAAGGAGATTCACCCCTCCACTTT
TRBV5-4	-	15	-	TRBJ1-2	CASSFYSQQGGGYTF	TGTGCCAGCAGCTTCTATAGTCAACAGGGTGGTGGCTACACCTTC
TRBV4-2	TRBD2	15	once	TRBJ2-1	CASTRLAGTYNEQFF	TGTGCCAGCACTCGACTAGCGGGCACCTACAATGAGCAGTTCTTC
TRBV7-8	TRBD1	16	-	TRBJ1-5	CASSPGTGAHNQPQHF	TGTGCCAGCAGCCCAGGGACAGGGGCCCACAATCAGCCCCAGCATTTT
TRBV28	-	15	once	TRBJ1-1	CASSYTTGEYTEAFF	TGTGCCAGCAGTTACACTACAGGTGAATACACTGAAGCTTTCTTT
TRBV28	TRBD1	13	once	TRBJ1-1	CASRGTGGSEAFF	TGTGCCAGCAGGGGGACAGGGGGGTCTGAAGCTTTCTTT
TRBV6-5	-	12	-	TRBJ2-5	CASVGALETQYF	TGTGCCAGTGTGGGGGCCTTGGAGACCCAGTACTTC
TRBV30	-	13	-	TRBJ2-3	CAWQGLATDTQYF	TGTGCCTGGCAGGGGCTGGCGACAGATACGCAGTATTTT
TRBV7-8	-	16	-	TRBJ1-5	CASSLGFLDSNQPQHF	TGTGCCAGCAGCCTCGGGTTTCTTGATAGCAATCAGCCCCAGCATTTT
TRBV10-3	-	15	-	TRBJ2-3	CAISVEGALTDTQYF	TGTGCCATCAGTGTGGAGGGAGCCCTCACAGATACGCAGTATTTT
TRBV6-6	-	15	once	TRBJ2-1	CASSYSPGVVNEQFF	TGTGCCAGCAGTTACTCTCCAGGGGTCGTGAATGAGCAGTTCTTC
TRBV4-1	TRBD1	16	-	TRBJ2-7	CASSQVLWDRINEQYF	TGCGCCAGCAGCCAAGTTCTTTGGGACAGAATAAACGAGCAGTACTTC
TRBV19	-	13	-	TRBJ1-5	CATSRNSNQPQHF	TGTGCCACTTCGAGGAATAGCAATCAGCCCCAGCATTTT
TRBV6-6	TRBD2	16	-	TRBJ2-5	CASSILAGVGSETQYF	TGTGCCAGCAGTATACTAGCGGGGGTGGGGTCAGAGACCCAGTACTTC
TRBV6-5	-	11	-	TRBJ1-2	CASSSNYGYTF	TGTGCCAGCAGTTCGAACTATGGCTACACCTTC
TRBV2	-	11	-	TRBJ2-5	CASQGWETQYF	TGTGCCAGCCAGGGCTGGGAGACCCAGTACTTC
TRBV11-3	TRBD2	15	-	TRBJ2-5	CASSPGSGVQETQYF	TGTGCCAGCAGCCCCGGTAGCGGGGTACAAGAGACCCAGTACTTC
TRBV6-5	-	13	-	TRBJ1-2	CASRSGDGYGYTF	TGTGCCAGCAGGTCAGGGGATGGCTATGGCTACACCTTC
TRBV5-1	TRBD1	18	-	TRBJ2-3	CASSLRGTGTTITDTQYF	TGCGCCAGCAGCTTGAGGGGGACAGGGACGACGATCACAGATACGCAGTATTTT